This entry features one T cell receptor beta chain sequence. Its specificity is not known. The data are from a study of blood T cells in healthy people across ages. The authors ran a second PCR of 7 to 11 cycles using a sample-barcoded 5' primer and a J-beta primer mix. TCRdb redid the calling of the 5' RACE reads with MiXCR, one entry per CDR3 protein. The repertoire holds 600,000 to 850,000 distinct CDR3 sequences, with 25% as singletons. Points from the study as a whole: Aged donors had fewer naive CD4+ cells and lower diversity than long-lived donors.

Every participating donor contributed approximately 10 milliliters of peripheral blood through a draw. The same sample was also used in a study of T cells of mothers and their children.

Sequenced material: blood. The clonotype comes from a boy between 5 and 17 years old in good health.

The CDR3 coding sequence is TGTGCCAGCAGTCCTGGACAGGACCTGCTCTATGGCTACACCTTC. Translating it yields CASSPGQDLLYGYTF. This sequence joins TRBV28 and TRBJ1-2, with TRBD1 matching 7 bases. The V segment lost 5 bases and the J segment 4 bases; nucleotides outside the gene matches: 10. The CDR3 covers 15 residues. The germline CDR1 and CDR2 sequences are MDHEN and SYDVKM.